This T cell receptor beta chain was recorded in a study of T cell clonality in common variable immunodeficiency. Study results and limitations: In common variable immunodeficiency, TCR beta chains reportedly carried fewer deletions and N-nucleotide insertions.

Produced via immunoSEQ multiplex PCR; TCRdb's table is partial and in-frame only. The table records 15,000 to 20,000 clones without singletons, the ten largest covering 2.5%. There are many counts of this clone. Its antigen is as yet unknown. The read is 3 residues too short to cover the CDR3 end, so that end is filled in from the germline J gene. CVID subjects were neither ill nor on immunomodulatory or immunosuppressive medication at sampling. The CDR3 contains 13 residues. Germline V gene sequence: CDR1 DFQATT, CDR2 SNEGSKA (reference sequence). After removal of 6 bases from V and 8 bases from J, the junction contained 8 bases not matched to a gene.

The specimen was peripheral blood mononuclear cells. The TCR sequence derives from a human donor with common variable immunodeficiency. This chain uses TRBV20-1 with TRBJ1-4, with 8 bases identical to TRBD1. CDR3 in amino acids: CSAVRGLGEKLFF. CDR3 DNA (partial): TGCAGTGCAGTCAGGGGGCTGGGAGAAAAA.